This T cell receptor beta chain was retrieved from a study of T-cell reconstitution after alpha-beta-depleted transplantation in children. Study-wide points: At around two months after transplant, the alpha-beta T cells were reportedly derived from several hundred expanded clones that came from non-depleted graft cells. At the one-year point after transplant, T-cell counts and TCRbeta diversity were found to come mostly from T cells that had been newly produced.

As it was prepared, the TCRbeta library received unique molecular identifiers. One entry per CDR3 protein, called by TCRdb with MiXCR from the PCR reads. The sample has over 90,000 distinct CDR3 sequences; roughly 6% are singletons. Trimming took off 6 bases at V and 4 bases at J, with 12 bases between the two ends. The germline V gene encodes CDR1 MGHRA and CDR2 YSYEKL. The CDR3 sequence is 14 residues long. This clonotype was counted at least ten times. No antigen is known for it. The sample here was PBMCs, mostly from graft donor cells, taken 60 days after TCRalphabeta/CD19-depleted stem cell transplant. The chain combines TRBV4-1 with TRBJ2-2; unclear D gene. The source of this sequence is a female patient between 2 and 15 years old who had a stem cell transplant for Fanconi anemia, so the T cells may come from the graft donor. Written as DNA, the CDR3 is TGCGCCAGCAGGCCCGTTGGTGGCACCGGGGAGCTGTTTTTT. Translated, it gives CASRPVGGTGELFF.